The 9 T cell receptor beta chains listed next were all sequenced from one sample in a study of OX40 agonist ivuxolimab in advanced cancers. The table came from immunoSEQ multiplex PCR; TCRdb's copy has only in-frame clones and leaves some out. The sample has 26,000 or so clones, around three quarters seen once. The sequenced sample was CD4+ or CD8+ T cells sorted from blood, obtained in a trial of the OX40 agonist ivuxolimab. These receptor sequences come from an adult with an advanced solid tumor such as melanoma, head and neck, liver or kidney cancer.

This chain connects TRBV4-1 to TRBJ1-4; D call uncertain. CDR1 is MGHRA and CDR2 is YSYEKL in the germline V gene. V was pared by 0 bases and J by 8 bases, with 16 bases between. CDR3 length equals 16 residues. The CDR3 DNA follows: TGCGCCAGCAGCCAAGATCTGCTCGATCGTAGGGAAAAACTGTTTTTT. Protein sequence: CASSQDLLDRREKLFF.

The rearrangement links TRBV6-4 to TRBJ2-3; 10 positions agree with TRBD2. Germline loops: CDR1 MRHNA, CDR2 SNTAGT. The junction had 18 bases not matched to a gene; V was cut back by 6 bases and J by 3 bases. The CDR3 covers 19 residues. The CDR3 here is CASRSSGGAVETDTDTQYF. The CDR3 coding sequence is TGTGCCAGCAGGTCGAGCGGGGGGGCCGTTGAGACGGATACAGATACGCAGTATTTT.

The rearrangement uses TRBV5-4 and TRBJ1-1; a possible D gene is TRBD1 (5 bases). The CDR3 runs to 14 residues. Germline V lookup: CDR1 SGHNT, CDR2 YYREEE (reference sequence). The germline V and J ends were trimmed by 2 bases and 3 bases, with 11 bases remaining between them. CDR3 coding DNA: TGTGCCAGCAGCTTTCGGGGGAGGGACACTGAAGCTTTCTTT. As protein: CASSFRGRDTEAFF.

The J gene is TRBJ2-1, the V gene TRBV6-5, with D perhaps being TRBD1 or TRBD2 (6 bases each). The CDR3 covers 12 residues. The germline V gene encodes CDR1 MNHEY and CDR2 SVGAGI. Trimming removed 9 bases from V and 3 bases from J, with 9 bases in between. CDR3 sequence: CASRGVYNEQFF. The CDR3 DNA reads TGTGCCAGTAGGGGGGTCTACAATGAGCAGTTCTTC.

For the CDR3, the DNA is TGTGCCAGCTCACCGGACAGGGCAAGCAATACTAACTATGGCTACACCTTC. The encoded protein is CASSPDRASNTNYGYTF. This chain uses TRBV18 with TRBJ1-2, with TRBD1 matching over 8 bases. The trim removed 3 bases at V and 0 bases at J, leaving 9 bases unmatched. Germline CDR1 is KGHSH and CDR2 is LQKENI. The CDR3 extends over 17 amino acids.

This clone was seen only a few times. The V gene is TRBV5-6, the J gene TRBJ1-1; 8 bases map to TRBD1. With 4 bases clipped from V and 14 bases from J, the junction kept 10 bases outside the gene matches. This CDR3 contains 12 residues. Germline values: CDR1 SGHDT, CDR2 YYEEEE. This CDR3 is CASSVSGTGGFF. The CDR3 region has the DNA TGTGCCAGCAGCGTATCCGGGACAGGAGGCTTCTTT. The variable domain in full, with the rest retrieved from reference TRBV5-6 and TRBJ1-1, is DAGVTQSPTHLIKTRGQQVTLRCSPKSGHDTVSWYQQALGQGPQFIFQYYEEEERQRGNFPDRFSGHQFPNYSSELNVNALLLGDSALYLCASSVSGTGGFFGQGTRLTVV.

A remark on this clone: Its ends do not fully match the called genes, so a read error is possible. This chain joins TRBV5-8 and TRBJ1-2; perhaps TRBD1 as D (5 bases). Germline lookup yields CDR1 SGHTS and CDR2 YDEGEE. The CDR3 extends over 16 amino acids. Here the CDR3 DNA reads TGTGTCAGCAGCTTGAAACCAGACAGTATGGGACTTGGCTACACCTTC. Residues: CVSSLKPDSMGLGYTF. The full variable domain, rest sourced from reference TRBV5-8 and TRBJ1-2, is EAGVTQSPTHLIKTRGQQATLRCSPISGHTSVYWYQQALGLGLQFLLWYDEGEERNRGNFPPRFSGRQFPNYSSELNVNALELEDSALYLCVSSLKPDSMGLGYTFGSGTRLTVV.

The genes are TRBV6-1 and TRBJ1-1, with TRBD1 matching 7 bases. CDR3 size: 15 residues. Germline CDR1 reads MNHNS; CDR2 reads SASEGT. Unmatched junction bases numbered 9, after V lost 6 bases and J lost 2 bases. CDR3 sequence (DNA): TGTGCCAGCAGGAAAGGACAGGAGGCTAACACTGAAGCTTTCTTT. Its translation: CASRKGQEANTEAFF.

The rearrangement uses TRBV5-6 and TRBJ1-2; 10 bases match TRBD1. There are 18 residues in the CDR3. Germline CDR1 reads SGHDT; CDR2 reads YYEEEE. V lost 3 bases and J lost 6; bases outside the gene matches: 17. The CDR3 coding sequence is TGTGCCAGCAGCTCTAGCCTCGGGACAGGGGATTTCCCCCATGGCTACACCTTC. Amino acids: CASSSSLGTGDFPHGYTF. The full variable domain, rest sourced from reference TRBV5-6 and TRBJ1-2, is DAGVTQSPTHLIKTRGQQVTLRCSPKSGHDTVSWYQQALGQGPQFIFQYYEEEERQRGNFPDRFSGHQFPNYSSELNVNALLLGDSALYLCASSSSLGTGDFPHGYTFGSGTRLTVV.